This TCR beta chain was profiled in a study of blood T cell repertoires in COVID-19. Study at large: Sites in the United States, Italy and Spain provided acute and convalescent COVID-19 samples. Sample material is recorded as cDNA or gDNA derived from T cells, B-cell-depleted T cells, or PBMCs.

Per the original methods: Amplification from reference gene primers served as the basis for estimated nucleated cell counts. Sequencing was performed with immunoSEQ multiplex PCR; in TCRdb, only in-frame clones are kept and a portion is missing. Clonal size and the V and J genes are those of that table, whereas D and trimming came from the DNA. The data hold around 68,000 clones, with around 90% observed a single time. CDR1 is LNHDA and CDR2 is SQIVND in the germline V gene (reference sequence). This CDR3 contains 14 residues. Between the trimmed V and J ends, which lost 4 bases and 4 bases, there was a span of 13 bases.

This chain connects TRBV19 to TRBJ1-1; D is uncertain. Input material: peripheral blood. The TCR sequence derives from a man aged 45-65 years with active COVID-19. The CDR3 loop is CASSTNTAFTEAFF. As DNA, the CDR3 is TGTGCCAGTAGTACCAACACAGCATTCACTGAAGCTTTCTTT.